This T cell receptor (beta chain) was profiled in a study of technical replicates of blood from a handful of donors. The germline CDR1 and CDR2 sequences are SGDLS and YYNGEE. The CDR3 spans 13 residues. Trimming took off 0 bases at V and 7 bases at J, with 10 bases between the two ends. Clones were sequenced by immunoSEQ multiplex PCR, and TCRdb holds only the in-frame ones, with some missing. Found here are roughly 69,000 clones, around 84% of them singletons; the top ten hold 5% to 6.5%. The sample comprised PBMCs. The genes are TRBV9 and TRBJ1-1; D is perhaps TRBD1 (5 bases). The TCR was taken from a human donor in good health. Some clones in this sample may be carry-over from other donors' samples. The CDR3 DNA reads TGTGCCAGCAGCGTAGCCGGGCAGGGTGAAGCTTTCTTT. Translating gives CASSVAGQGEAFF.